These T cell receptor beta chains were read from a single sample in a study of radiotherapy plus CTLA-4 blockade in lung cancer. TCRdb's table, derived via immunoSEQ multiplex PCR, lists solely in-frame clones and lacks some. The sample contains 25,000 to 35,000 clones, roughly four fifths of which appear only once. The sample in question was peripheral blood, obtained from a patient treated with radiotherapy plus ipilimumab. Receptor source: a human donor with non-small cell lung cancer that progressed on radiotherapy plus ipilimumab. CDR3s include the opening cysteine and the closing phenylalanine or tryptophan. The D gene is left open where the match is weak. Clone size is stated in some rows and not others, as once, few, many or a class when expanded.

CDR3: CASNNRWNTEAFF
DNA: TGTGCCAGTAACAACAGGTGGAACACTGAAGCTTTCTTT
J: TRBJ1-1
size: once
D: .
V: TRBV19

CDR3: CASSFGQGNTGELFF
DNA: TGTGCCAGCAGCTTTGGACAGGGGAACACCGGGGAGCTGTTTTTT
J: TRBJ2-2
size: few
D: TRBD1
V: TRBV5-5

CDR3: CASSEATSFNEQFF
DNA: TGCGCCAGCAGTGAAGCGACTAGCTTCAATGAGCAGTTCTTC
J: TRBJ2-1
size: .
D: TRBD2
V: TRBV10-1

CDR3: CASSPHPDQETQYF
DNA: TGTGCCAGCAGCCCCCACCCAGACCAAGAGACCCAGTACTTC
J: TRBJ2-5
size: .
D: .
V: TRBV11-2

CDR3: CASSLTAGNQETQYF
DNA: TGCGCCAGCAGCCTCACTGCGGGGAACCAAGAGACCCAGTACTTC
J: TRBJ2-5
size: once
D: .
V: TRBV5-1

CDR3: CASSFRSGGWGETQYF
DNA: TGTGCCAGCAGCTTTCGGAGCGGGGGGTGGGGAGAGACCCAGTACTTC
J: TRBJ2-5
size: once
D: TRBD2
V: TRBV7-6

CDR3: CASSLAGGGAWKTQYF
DNA: TGTGCCAGCAGCTTAGCTGGCGGGGGGGCTTGGAAGACCCAGTACTTC
J: TRBJ2-5
size: few
D: TRBD2
V: TRBV11-2

CDR3: CASRPPSSTGLTEAFF
DNA: TGTGCCAGCAGACCCCCATCATCGACAGGACTCACTGAAGCTTTCTTT
J: TRBJ1-1
size: .
D: .
V: TRBV5-4

CDR3: CASKTEFATNEKLFF
DNA: TGTGCCAGCAAAACAGAATTTGCAACTAATGAAAAACTGTTTTTT
J: TRBJ1-4
size: .
D: .
V: TRBV5-5

CDR3: CASSIQGGHSYNEQFF
DNA: TGTGCCAGTAGTATCCAGGGGGGCCACTCCTACAATGAGCAGTTCTTC
J: TRBJ2-1
size: .
D: .
V: TRBV19